This TCR beta chain was sequenced for a study of siplizumab effects on memory and regulatory T cells. The protocol was immunoSEQ multiplex PCR, while the TCRdb copy is restricted to in-frame clones and leaves out a portion. The sample consists of approximately 100,000 clones, about 91% of them appearing once. The V segment lost 5 bases and the J segment 7 bases; nucleotides outside the gene matches: 7. This CDR3 comprises 14 residues. The germline V gene has CDR1 SGHVS and CDR2 FQNEAQ. Sequencing was done on a sample of CD4+ T cells sorted from blood. The V call is TRBV7-8, the J call TRBJ1-1; 10 positions match TRBD1. This sequence originates from a human donor in good health. Some clones in this sample may be carry-over from other donors' samples. The CDR3 is CASSARTGGDEAFF. DNA of the CDR3: TGTGCCAGCAGCGCTCGGACAGGGGGAGATGAAGCTTTCTTT.